The 10 T cell receptor beta chains listed next were all sequenced from one sample in a study of regulatory T cells in long-lasting Graves disease. The TCR beta library used iRepertoire HTBI primers with Arm-PCR amplification of CDR3. Via MiXCR, TCRdb re-called the multiplex PCR reads, giving one row per CDR3 protein. The sample includes 440,000 or so distinct CDR3 sequences, around 15% of them seen just once. Described time point: newly diagnosed GD, antithyroid drugs for less than 3 months. The TCR library was prepared using RNA isolated from PBMCs. Another study also made use of these data, one on T cells in Graves' hyperthyroidism and ophthalmopathy.

The sample in question was peripheral blood mononuclear cells (PBMCs), obtained at new diagnosis, from a patient treated with antithyroid drugs. The source is a young woman with Graves disease.

This rearrangement joins TRBV25-1 to TRBJ1-2, with a tentative D call TRBD1 (5 bases). The germline V gene has CDR1 MGHDK and CDR2 SYGVNS. The CDR3 is made up of 18 amino acids. Trimming shortened V by 1 base and J by 8 bases, and 26 bases separated the two germline ends. CDR3 sequence reads: CASSESPIDSLQPSGYTF. The CDR3 coding sequence is TGTGCCAGCAGTGAATCCCCGATCGACAGTCTACAGCCTTCCGGCTACACCTTC.

This clonotype was seen once. This chain connects TRBV19 to TRBJ2-2; possible D gene TRBD1, 6 bases. Germline assignment: CDR1 LNHDA and CDR2 SQIVND (reference sequence). This CDR3 is 16 amino acids long. V was cut by 6 bases and J by 5 bases, with 19 bases left in between. The CDR3 sequence: CASSNDMGAWTGELFF. DNA for the CDR3: TGTGCCAGTAGCAACGACATGGGGGCTTGGACCGGGGAGCTGTTTTTT.

This clonotype was picked up many times. This chain links TRBV14 with TRBJ2-7; D not certain. CDR1 and CDR2 (germline): SGHDN, FVKESK. V was pared by 0 bases and J by 3 bases, with 6 bases between. The CDR3 is 13 residues long. Here the CDR3 reads CASSQDVNYEQYF. For the CDR3, the DNA is TGTGCCAGCAGCCAAGATGTGAACTACGAGCAGTACTTC.

This clonotype was picked up many times. The chain combines TRBV19 with TRBJ1-1, with no clear D. Germline V gene data show CDR1 as LNHDA and CDR2 as SQIVND (reference sequence). V was trimmed by 3 bases and J by 1 base, leaving 21 bases between them. This CDR3 is built from 18 residues. CDR3 residues: CASSILRPGSAGNTEAFF. CDR3 coding DNA: TGTGCCAGTAGTATCCTACGACCCGGATCGGCGGGGAACACTGAAGCTTTCTTT.

As to this clonotype: At one boundary the junction diverges from the germline segment, which might be a read error. This rearrangement joins TRBV5-1 to TRBJ1-1, with a tentative D call TRBD1 (5 bases). CDR3 length: 14 residues. From germline, CDR1 is SGHRS and CDR2 YFSETQ. The CDR3 sequence is CASSLAGRGTEAFF. The DNA of the CDR3 is TGTGCCAGCAGCTTAGCAGGGAGAGGGACTGAAGCTTTCTTT.

Points on this clonotype: This may be a read error, as it is one base from a much larger clone. As the CDR3 is not closed by the conserved phenylalanine or tryptophan, this likely results from a read error. The chain uses TRBV28 and TRBJ1-2; D unresolved. Germline CDR1 and CDR2: MDHEN and SYDVKM. Trimming removed 7 bases at V and 4 bases at J, with 13 bases between. The CDR3 has 13 amino acids. The CDR3 DNA reads as TGTGCCAGCACCACTGGGCAGCTCTATGGCTACACCCTC. Translated, it gives CASTTGQLYGYTL.

In its sample, this clonotype was seen many times. One junction end does not reproduce the germline sequence, and a read error may be involved. J is TRBJ2-7 and V is TRBV11-2; D uncertain. Germline V lookup: CDR1 SGHAT, CDR2 FQNNGV. There are 14 residues in the CDR3. In DNA form, the CDR3 reads TGCGCCAGCAGTCAATCACTGGTCCTGGACGAGCAGTACTTC. Protein sequence: CASSQSLVLDEQYF.

This clonotype was recorded many times. The V call is TRBV18, the J call TRBJ2-5; TRBD1 is a possible D gene (5 bases). The germline V gene has CDR1 KGHSH and CDR2 LQKENI. V lost 6 bases, J lost 4 bases, and 15 bases lay in between. CDR3 length equals 14 residues. CDR3: CASSQGQPRETQYF. The CDR3 DNA is TGTGCCAGCTCCCAGGGCCAGCCGAGAGAGACCCAGTACTTC.

As regards this clonotype: This may be a read error, as it is one base from a much larger clone. The V gene is TRBV6-2 or TRBV6-3, the J gene TRBJ2-7; 8 nucleotides agree with TRBD1. The J segment lost 3 bases and the V segment lost 6 bases, leaving 4 bases of the junction unmatched. CDR1 MNHEY and CDR2 SVGEGT come from the germline V gene. The CDR3 covers 13 residues. The CDR3 region has the DNA TGTGCCAGCAGCCCAGGGGGCAACTACGAGCAGTACTTC. This codes for CASSPGGNYEQYF.

The gene calls are TRBV7-9 and TRBJ2-1, with 10 nucleotides matching TRBD1. The CDR3 consists of 16 residues. The germline gives CDR1 SEHNR, CDR2 FQNEAQ (reference sequence). V lost 5 bases and J lost 10; bases outside the gene matches: 14. DNA for the CDR3: TGTGCCAGCAGCCCCAGACAGGGGGCATCTCCAAGCGAGCAGTTCTTC. It encodes CASSPRQGASPSEQFF.